Presented here are 9 T cell receptor beta chains from one specimen sequenced in a study of OX40 agonist ivuxolimab in advanced cancers. Data came from immunoSEQ multiplex PCR; TCRdb stores just in-frame clones and leaves some out. The top ten hold 3.5% to 5.5% of the sample, which has some 90,000 clones, over 75% seen once. Specimen: CD4+ or CD8+ T cells sorted from blood, collected in a trial of the OX40 agonist ivuxolimab. All receptors come from an adult with an advanced solid tumor such as melanoma, head and neck, liver or kidney cancer.

The chain recombines TRBV2 with TRBJ2-1, with TRBD2 identical over 9 bases. This CDR3 spans 14 amino acids. V was clipped by 5 bases and J by 9 bases; unmatched bases: 8. CDR1 is SNHLY and CDR2 is FYNNEI in the germline V gene. The CDR3 DNA follows: TGTGCCAGCAGTCCGATAGCGGGAGCCGGTGAGCAGTTCTTC. Its translation is CASSPIAGAGEQFF.

The rearrangement uses TRBV28 and TRBJ1-1; 8 nucleotides match TRBD1. V trimming: 7 bases; J trimming: 3 bases; junction bases outside the gene matches: 25. This CDR3 region has 20 residues. From germline, CDR1 is MDHEN and CDR2 SYDVKM. Written as DNA, the CDR3 is TGTGCCAGCACTGTGAGGGTAGGTTACGGACAGGGTAAGGAGGACACTGAAGCTTTCTTT. Residues: CASTVRVGYGQGKEDTEAFF.

The V and J genes are TRBV2 and TRBJ2-7; 10 positions match TRBD1. J gave up 6 bases and V 4 bases, and 6 bases lay outside the gene matches. Germline V gene lookup returns CDR1 SNHLY and CDR2 FYNNEI. The CDR3 covers 14 residues. The CDR3 here is CASSVLGTGAEQYF. CDR3 coding DNA: TGTGCCAGCAGTGTTTTAGGGACAGGGGCCGAGCAGTACTTC.

The V call is TRBV14, the J call TRBJ2-7; D not certain. Germline CDR1 reads SGHDN; CDR2 reads FVKESK. The CDR3 sequence is 15 residues long. Deletions cut 3 bases from V and 1 base from J, with 13 bases between. The CDR3 reads CASSQQTGSSYEQYF. The CDR3, as DNA: TGTGCCAGCAGCCAGCAGACGGGTTCATCCTACGAGCAGTACTTC.

This clone showed up just once. This rearrangement joins TRBV10-3 to TRBJ1-2; weak D call: TRBD1 (5 bases). This CDR3 has 14 amino acids. Trimming left V 0 bases short and J 7 bases short, with 12 bases between. Germline V gene data show CDR1 as ENHRY and CDR2 as SYGVKD. For the CDR3, the DNA is TGTGCCATCAGTGAGTCGATTACAGGCAGTGGCTACACCTTC. This translates into CAISESITGSGYTF.

The chain combines TRBV11-2 with TRBJ2-1, with D possibly matching TRBD2 (5 bases). This CDR3 comprises 14 residues. In germline, CDR1 is SGHAT, CDR2 FQNNGV. V was cut by 0 bases and J by 4 bases, with 7 bases left in between. The CDR3: CASSLEAVYNEQFF. In DNA, the CDR3 is TGTGCCAGCAGCTTAGAAGCGGTATACAATGAGCAGTTCTTC.

This clone was counted only a few times. The chain employs TRBV6-6 and TRBJ1-4; 10 bases map to TRBD1. The germline V gene encodes CDR1 MNHNY and CDR2 SVGAGI (reference sequence). The CDR3 runs 15 residues. V lost 0 bases and J lost 11; bases outside the gene matches: 6. The CDR3 loop is CASSYSRDRGWKLFF. DNA of the CDR3: TGTGCCAGCAGTTACTCGAGGGACAGGGGATGGAAACTGTTTTTT.

The chain recombines TRBV19 with TRBJ2-5; D may be TRBD1 (5 bases). The V gene lost 0 bases and the J gene lost 5 bases, with 7 bases spanning the gap. CDR3 length: 13 amino acids. Germline loops: CDR1 LNHDA, CDR2 SQIVND (reference sequence). The CDR3 DNA reads as TGTGCCAGTAGTATAGAAGGGGTCGAGACCCAGTACTTC. Its protein product is CASSIEGVETQYF.

CDR3 residues: CASSAGTRERETQYF. The CDR3 nucleotides are TGTGCCAGCAGCGCCGGGACTAGAGAGCGTGAGACCCAGTACTTC. The V gene is TRBV9, the J gene TRBJ2-5; 8 positions match TRBD2. Germline V gives CDR1 SGDLS, CDR2 YYNGEE. With V trimmed by 3 bases and J by 5 bases, 9 bases remained unmatched. CDR3 size: 15 residues.